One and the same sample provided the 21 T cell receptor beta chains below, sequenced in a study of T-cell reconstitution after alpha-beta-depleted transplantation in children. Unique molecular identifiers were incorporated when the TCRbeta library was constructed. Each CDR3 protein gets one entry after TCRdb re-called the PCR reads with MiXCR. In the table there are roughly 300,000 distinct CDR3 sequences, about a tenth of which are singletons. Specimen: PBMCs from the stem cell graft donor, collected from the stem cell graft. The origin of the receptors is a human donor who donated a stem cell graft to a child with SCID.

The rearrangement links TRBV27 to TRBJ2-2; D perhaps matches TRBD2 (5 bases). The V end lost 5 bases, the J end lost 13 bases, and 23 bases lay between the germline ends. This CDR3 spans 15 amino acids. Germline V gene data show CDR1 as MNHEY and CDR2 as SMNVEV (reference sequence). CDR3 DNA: TGTGCCAGCAGTCTAGACGGACTCCGTCCGTCGTGGCTGTTTTTT. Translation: CASSLDGLRPSWLFF.

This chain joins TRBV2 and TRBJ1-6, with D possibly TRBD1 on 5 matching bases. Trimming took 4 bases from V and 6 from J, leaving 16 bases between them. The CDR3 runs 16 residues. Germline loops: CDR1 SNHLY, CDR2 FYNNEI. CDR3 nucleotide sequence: TGTGCCAGCAGTGTTGAGGGGCGGATGGGTAATTCACCCCTCCACTTT. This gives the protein CASSVEGRMGNSPLHF.

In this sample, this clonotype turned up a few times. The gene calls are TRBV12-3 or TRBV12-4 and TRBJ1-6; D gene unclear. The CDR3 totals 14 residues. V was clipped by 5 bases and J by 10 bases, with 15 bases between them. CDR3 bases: TGTGCCAGCAGTCCCCGGGCTGCGAACTCACCCCTCCACTTT. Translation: CASSPRAANSPLHF.

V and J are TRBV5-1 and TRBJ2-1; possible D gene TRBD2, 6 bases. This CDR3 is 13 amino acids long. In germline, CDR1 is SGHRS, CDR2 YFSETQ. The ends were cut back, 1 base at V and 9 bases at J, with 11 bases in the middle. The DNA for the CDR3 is TGCGCCAGCAGCTTGTGGGCGGGACGTGAGCAGTTCTTC. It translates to CASSLWAGREQFF.

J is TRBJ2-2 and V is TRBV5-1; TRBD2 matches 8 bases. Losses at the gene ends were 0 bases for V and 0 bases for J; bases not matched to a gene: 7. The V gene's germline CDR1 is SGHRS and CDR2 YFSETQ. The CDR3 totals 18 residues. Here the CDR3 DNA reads TGCGCCAGCAGCTTGGTAGGCAGCGGGGGCCCGAACACCGGGGAGCTGTTTTTT. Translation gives CASSLVGSGGPNTGELFF. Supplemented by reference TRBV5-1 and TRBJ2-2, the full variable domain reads KAGVTQTPRYLIKTRGQQVTLSCSPISGHRSVSWYQQTPGQGLQFLFEYFSETQRNKGNFPGRFSGRQFSNSRSEMNVSTLELGDSALYLCASSLVGSGGPNTGELFFGEGSRLTVL.

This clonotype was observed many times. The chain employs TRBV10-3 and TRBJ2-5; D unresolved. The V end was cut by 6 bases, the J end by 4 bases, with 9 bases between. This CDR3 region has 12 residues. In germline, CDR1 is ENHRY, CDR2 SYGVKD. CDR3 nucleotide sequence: TGTGCCATCAGCGGCAGTACAGAGACCCAGTACTTC. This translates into CAISGSTETQYF.

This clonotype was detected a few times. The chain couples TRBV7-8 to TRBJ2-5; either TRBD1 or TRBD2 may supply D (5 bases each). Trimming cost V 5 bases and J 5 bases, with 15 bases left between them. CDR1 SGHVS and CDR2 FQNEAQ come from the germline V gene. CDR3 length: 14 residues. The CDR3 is CASSPGTDRETQYF. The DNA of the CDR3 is TGTGCCAGCAGCCCAGGGACCGATCGGGAGACCCAGTACTTC.

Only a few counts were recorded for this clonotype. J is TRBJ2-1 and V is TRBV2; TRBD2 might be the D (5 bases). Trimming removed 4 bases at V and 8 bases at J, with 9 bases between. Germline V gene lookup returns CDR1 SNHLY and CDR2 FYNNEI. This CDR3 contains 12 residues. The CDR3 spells CASSGLRDEQFF. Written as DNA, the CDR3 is TGTGCCAGCAGTGGACTACGGGATGAGCAGTTCTTC.

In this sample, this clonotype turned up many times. Here the CDR3 DNA reads TGTGCCAGCAGCCCCCCGGGGGAGCAGTACTTC. Translation gives CASSPPGEQYF. The V and J genes are TRBV3-1 and TRBJ2-7, with a weak D call TRBD2 (5 bases). V shed 4 bases and J shed 7 bases, with 8 bases lying between them. Germline-derived CDR1 and CDR2 are LGHDT and YNNKEL (reference sequence). The CDR3 has 11 residues.

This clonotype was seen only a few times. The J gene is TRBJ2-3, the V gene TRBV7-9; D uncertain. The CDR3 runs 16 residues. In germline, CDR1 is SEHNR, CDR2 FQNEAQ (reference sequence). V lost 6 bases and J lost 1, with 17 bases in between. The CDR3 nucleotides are TGTGCCAGCAGTCGACTCGGGTTGATGGGCACAGATACGCAGTATTTT. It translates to CASSRLGLMGTDTQYF.

The CDR3 nucleotides are TGTGCCAGCGGCTCTCCGGGATACACTGAAGCTTTCTTT. Protein product: CASGSPGYTEAFF. The chain uses TRBV12-3 or TRBV12-4 and TRBJ1-1; D uncertain. The CDR3 contains 13 residues. Deletions cut 8 bases from V and 3 bases from J, with 13 bases between.

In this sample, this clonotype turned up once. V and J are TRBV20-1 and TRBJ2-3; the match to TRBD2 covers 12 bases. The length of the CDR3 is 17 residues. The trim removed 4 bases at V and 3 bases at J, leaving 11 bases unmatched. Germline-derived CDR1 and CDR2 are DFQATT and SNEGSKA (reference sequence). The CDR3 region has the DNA TGCAGTGCTAAGTCTAGCGGGGGGGCGGTTCCAACAGATACGCAGTATTTT. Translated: CSAKSSGGAVPTDTQYF.

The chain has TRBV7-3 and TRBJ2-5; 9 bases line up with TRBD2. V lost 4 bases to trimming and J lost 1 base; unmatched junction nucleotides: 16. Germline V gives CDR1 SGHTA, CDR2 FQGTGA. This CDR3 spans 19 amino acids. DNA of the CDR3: TGTGCCAGCAGCTCCACGGGGGTGTCTAGCGGGGCTCCCCAAGAGACCCAGTACTTC. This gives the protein CASSSTGVSSGAPQETQYF.

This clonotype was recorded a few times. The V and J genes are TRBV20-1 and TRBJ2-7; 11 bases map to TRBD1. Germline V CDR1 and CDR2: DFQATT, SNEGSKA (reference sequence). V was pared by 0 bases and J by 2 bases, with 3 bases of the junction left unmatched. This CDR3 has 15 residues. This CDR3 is CSARDRDRGAYEQYF. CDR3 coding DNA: TGCAGTGCTAGAGATAGGGACAGGGGGGCCTACGAGCAGTACTTC.

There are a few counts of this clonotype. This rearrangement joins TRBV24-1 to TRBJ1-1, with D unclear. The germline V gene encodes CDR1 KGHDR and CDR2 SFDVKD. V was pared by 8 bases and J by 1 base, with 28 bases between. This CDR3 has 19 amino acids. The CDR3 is CATTGRILSTLLKNTEAFF. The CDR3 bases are TGTGCCACCACTGGTCGGATACTGAGCACCCTCCTGAAGAACACTGAAGCTTTCTTT.

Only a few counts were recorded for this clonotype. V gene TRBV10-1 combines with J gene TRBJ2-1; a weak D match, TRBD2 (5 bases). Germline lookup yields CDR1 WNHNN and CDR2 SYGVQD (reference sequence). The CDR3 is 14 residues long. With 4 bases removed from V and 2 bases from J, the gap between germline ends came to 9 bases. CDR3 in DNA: TGCGCCAGCAGTGGGCCCGGGGCCTACAATGAGCAGTTCTTC. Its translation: CASSGPGAYNEQFF.

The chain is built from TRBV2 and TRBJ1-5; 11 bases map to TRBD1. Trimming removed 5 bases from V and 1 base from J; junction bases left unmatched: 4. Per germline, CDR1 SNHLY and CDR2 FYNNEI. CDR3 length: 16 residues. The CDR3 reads CASSWTGGKSNQPQHF. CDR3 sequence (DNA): TGTGCCAGCAGTTGGACAGGGGGCAAGAGCAATCAGCCCCAGCATTTT.

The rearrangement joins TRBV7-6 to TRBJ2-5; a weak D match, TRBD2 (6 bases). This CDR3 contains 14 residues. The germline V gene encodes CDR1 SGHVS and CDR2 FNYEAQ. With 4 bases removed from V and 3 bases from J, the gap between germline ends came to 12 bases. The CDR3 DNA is TGTGCCAGCAGCTCATACCCGGGGGAAGAGACCCAGTACTTC. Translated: CASSSYPGEETQYF.

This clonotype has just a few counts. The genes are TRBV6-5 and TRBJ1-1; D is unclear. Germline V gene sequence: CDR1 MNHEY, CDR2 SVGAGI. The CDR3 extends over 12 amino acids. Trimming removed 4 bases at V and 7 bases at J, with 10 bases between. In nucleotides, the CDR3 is TGTGCCAGCAGTTCCGCGGGAGTTGAAGCTTTCTTT. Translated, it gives CASSSAGVEAFF.

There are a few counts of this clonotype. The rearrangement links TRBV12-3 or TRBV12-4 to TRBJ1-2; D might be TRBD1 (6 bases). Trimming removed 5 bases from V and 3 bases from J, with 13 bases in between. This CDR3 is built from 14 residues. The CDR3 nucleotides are TGTGCCAGCAGTCCTTACAGGGAGGACTATGGCTACACCTTC. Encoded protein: CASSPYREDYGYTF.

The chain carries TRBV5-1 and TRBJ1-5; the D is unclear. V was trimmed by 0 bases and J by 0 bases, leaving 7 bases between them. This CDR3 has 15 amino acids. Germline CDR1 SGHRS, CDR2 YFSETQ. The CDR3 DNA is TGCGCCAGCAGCTTGGACTTTTATAGCAATCAGCCCCAGCATTTT. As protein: CASSLDFYSNQPQHF.